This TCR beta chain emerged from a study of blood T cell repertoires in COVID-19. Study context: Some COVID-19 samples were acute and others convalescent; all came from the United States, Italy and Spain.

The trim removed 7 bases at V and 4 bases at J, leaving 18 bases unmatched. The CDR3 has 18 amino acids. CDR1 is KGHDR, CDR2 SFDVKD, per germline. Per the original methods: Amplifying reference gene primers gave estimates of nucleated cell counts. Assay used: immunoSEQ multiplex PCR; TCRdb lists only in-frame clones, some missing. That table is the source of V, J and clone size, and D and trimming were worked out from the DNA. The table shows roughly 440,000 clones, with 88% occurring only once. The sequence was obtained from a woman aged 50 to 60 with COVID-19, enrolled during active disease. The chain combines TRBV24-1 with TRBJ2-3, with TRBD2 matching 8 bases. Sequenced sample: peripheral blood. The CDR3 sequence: CATRASQRGSGEADTQYF. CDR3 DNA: TGTGCCACCAGGGCCTCCCAAAGGGGTAGCGGGGAGGCAGATACGCAGTATTTT.